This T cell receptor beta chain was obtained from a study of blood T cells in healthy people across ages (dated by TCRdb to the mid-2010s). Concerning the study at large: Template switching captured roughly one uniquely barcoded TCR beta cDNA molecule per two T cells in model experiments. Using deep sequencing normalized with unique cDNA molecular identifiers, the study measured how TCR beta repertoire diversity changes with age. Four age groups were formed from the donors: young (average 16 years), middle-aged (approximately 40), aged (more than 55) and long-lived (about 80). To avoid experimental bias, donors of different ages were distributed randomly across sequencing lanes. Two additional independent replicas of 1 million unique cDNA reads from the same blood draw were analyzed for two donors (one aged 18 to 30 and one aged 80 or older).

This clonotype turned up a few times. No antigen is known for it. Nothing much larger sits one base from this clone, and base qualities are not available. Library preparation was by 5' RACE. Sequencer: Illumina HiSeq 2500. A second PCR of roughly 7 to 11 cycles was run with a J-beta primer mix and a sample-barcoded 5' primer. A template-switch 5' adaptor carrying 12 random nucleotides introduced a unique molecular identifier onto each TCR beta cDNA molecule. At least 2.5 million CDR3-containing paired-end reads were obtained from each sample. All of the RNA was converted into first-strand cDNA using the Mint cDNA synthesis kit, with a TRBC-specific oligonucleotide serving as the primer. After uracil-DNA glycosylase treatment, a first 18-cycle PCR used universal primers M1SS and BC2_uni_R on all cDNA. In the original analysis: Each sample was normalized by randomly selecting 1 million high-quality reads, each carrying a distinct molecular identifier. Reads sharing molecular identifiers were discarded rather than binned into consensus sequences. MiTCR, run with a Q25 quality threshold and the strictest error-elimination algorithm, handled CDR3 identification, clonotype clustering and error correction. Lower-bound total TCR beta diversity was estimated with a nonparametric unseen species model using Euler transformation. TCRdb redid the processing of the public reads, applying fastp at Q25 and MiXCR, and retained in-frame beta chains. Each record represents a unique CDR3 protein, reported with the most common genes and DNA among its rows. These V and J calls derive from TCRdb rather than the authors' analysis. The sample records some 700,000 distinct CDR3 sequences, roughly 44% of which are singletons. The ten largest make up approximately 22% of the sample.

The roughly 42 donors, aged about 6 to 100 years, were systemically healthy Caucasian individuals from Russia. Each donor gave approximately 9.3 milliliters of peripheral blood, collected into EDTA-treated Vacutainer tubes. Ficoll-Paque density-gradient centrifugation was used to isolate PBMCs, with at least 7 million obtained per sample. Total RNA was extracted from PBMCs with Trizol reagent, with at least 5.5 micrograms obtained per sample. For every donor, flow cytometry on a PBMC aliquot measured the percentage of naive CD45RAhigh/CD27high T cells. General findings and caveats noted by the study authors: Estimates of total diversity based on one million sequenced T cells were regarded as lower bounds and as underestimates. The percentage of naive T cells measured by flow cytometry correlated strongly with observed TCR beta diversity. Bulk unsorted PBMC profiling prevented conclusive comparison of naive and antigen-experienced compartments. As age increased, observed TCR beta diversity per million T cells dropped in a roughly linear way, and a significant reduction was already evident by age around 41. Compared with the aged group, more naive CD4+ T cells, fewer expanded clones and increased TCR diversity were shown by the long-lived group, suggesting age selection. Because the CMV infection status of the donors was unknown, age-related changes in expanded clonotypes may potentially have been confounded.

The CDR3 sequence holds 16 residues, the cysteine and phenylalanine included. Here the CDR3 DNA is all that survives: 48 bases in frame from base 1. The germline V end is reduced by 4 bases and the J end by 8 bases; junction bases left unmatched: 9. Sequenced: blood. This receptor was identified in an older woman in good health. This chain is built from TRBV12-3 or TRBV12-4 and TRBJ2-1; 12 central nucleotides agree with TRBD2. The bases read TGTGCCAGCAGTTCCCGACTAGCGGGGGCATTGGATGAGCAGTTCTTC. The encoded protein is CASSSRLAGALDEQFF.